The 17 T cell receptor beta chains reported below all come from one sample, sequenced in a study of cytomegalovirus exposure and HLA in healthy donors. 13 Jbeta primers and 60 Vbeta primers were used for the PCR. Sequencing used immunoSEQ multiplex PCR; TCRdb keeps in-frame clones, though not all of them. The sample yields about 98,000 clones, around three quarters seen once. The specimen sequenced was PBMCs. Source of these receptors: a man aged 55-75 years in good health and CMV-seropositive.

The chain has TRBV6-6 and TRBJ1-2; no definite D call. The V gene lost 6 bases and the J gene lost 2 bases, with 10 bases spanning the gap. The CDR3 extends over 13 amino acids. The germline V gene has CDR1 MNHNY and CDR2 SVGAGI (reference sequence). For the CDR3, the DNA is TGTGCCAGCAGCCTTACAGCAAACTATGGCTACACCTTC. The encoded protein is CASSLTANYGYTF.

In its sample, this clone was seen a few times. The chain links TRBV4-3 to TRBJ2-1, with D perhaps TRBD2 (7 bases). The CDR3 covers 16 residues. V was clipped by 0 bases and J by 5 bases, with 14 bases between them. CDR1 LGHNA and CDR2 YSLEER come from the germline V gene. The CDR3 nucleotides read TGCGCCAGCAGCCAAGATCCGGGGGGCCTAAACAATGAGCAGTTCTTC. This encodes CASSQDPGGLNNEQFF.

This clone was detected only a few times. The CDR3 nucleotides read TGCGCCAGCAGCTTGGGGGCTGGAGTATCCTACGAGCAGTACTTC. Its translation is CASSLGAGVSYEQYF. This chain uses TRBV4-1 with TRBJ2-7, with D possibly TRBD1 on 6 matching bases. Trimming removed 5 bases at V and 1 base at J, with 15 bases between. The CDR3 covers 15 residues. Germline V gene sequence: CDR1 MGHRA, CDR2 YSYEKL.

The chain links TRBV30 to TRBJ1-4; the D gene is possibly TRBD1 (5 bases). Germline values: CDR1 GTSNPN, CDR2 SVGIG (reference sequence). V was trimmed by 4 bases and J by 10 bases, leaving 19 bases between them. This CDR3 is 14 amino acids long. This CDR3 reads CAWTPGPPGGKLFF. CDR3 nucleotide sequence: TGTGCCTGGACTCCGGGACCGCCCGGGGGAAAACTGTTTTTT.

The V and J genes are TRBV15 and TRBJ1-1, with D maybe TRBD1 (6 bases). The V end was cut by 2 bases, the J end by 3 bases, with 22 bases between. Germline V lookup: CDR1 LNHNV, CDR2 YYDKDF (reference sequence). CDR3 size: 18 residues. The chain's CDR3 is CATSRITLGAYGDTEAFF. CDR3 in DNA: TGTGCCACCAGCAGAATCACCCTGGGGGCTTATGGGGACACTGAAGCTTTCTTT.

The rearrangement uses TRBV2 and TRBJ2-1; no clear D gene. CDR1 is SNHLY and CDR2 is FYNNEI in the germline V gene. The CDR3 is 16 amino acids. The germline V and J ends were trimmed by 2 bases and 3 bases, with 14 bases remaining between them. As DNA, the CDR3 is TGTGCCAGCAGTGAAACGTACCGGCAGGTCTACAATGAGCAGTTCTTC. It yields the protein CASSETYRQVYNEQFF.

Here the CDR3 DNA reads TGCGCCAGCAGCTTGCTGGACAGGGATCGTCTCGGGGAGCTGTTTTTT. Amino acid sequence: CASSLLDRDRLGELFF. This sequence joins TRBV5-1 and TRBJ2-2; 8 nucleotides align to TRBD1. With 1 base clipped from V and 7 bases from J, the junction kept 9 bases outside the gene matches. The CDR3 consists of 16 residues. Germline lookup yields CDR1 SGHRS and CDR2 YFSETQ.

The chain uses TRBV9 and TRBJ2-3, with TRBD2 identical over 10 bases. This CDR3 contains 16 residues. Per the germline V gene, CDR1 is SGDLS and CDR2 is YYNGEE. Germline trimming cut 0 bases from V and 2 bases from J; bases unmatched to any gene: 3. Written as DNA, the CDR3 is TGTGCCAGCAGCGTAGCTAGCGGGGGACCCACAGATACGCAGTATTTT. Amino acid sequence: CASSVASGGPTDTQYF.

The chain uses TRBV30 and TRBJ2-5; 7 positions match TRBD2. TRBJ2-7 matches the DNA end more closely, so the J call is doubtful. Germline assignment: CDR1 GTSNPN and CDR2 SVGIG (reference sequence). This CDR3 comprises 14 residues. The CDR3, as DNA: TGTGCCTGGACGGGAGCGGGGAATCGGGGCGAGCAGTACTTC. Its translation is CAWTGAGNRGEQYF.

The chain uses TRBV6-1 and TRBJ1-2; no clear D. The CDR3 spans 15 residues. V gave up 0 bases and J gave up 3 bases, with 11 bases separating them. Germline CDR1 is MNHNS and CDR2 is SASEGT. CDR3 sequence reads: CASSEAGPGDYGYTF. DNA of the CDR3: TGTGCCAGCAGTGAAGCCGGGCCCGGGGACTATGGCTACACCTTC.

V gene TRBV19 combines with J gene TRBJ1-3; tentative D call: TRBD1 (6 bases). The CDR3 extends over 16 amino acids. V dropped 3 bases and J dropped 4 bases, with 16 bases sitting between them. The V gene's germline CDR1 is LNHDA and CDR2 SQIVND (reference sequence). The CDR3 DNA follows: TGTGCCAGTAGTATGACTCAGGGGTTTCCCGGAAACACCATATATTTT. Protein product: CASSMTQGFPGNTIYF.

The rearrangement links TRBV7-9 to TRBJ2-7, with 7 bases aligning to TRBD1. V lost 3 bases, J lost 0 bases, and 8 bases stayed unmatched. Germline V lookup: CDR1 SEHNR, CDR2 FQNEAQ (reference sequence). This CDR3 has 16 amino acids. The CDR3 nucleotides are TGTGCCAGCAGCTTCCCCCCGGGACAGACCTCCTACGAGCAGTACTTC. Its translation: CASSFPPGQTSYEQYF.

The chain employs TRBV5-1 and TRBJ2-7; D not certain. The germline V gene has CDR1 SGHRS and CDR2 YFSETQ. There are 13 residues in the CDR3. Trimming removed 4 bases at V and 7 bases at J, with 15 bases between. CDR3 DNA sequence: TGCGCCAGCAGCCCGGCGGCGGTCTTGGAGCAGTACTTC. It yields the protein CASSPAAVLEQYF.

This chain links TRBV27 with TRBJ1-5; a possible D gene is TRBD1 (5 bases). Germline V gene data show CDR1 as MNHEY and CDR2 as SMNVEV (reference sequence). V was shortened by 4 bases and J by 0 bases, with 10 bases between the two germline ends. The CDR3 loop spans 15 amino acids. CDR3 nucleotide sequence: TGTGCCAGCAGTTCCCCGGGGGATAGCAATCAGCCCCAGCATTTT. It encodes CASSSPGDSNQPQHF.

In DNA, the CDR3 is TGTGCCTGGAGTGTATATGGGGCGAGGGCCAACGTCCTGACTTTC. It translates to CAWSVYGARANVLTF. This chain joins TRBV30 and TRBJ2-6, with D possibly matching TRBD1 (5 bases). Germline V gene sequence: CDR1 GTSNPN, CDR2 SVGIG (reference sequence). Trimming stripped 0 bases from V and 5 bases from J, with 11 bases between. The CDR3 is 15 amino acids. The full variable domain, completed using reference TRBV30 and TRBJ2-6, is SQTIHQWPATLVQPVGSPLSLECTVEGTSNPNLYWYRQAAGRGLQLLFYSVGIGQISSEVPQNLSASRPQDRQFILSSKKLLLSDSGFYLCAWSVYGARANVLTFGAGSRLTVL.

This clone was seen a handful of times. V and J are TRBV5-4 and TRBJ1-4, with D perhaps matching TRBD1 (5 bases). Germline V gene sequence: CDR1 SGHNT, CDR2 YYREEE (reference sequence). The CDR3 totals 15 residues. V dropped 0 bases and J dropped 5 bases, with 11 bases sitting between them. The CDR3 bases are TGTGCCAGCAGCTTGGGGGGCCTAAAGAATGAAAAACTGTTTTTT. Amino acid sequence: CASSLGGLKNEKLFF.

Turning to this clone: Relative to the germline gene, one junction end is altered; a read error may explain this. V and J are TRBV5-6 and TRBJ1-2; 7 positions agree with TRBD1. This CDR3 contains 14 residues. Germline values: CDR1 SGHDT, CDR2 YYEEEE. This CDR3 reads CASSLNRGTGGHTF. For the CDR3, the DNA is TGTGCCAGCAGCTTAAACAGGGGTACGGGTGGCCACACCTTC.